The entry below gives a single T cell receptor (beta chain) sequence along with its context. What it binds is unknown. TCRdb processed the 5' RACE reads anew with MiXCR; each CDR3 protein has one entry. The table includes approximately 530,000 distinct CDR3 sequences, about 22% detected once. The data were obtained in a study of identical twins. Study-wide points: Excess sharing between twins was weaker in beta out-of-frame sequences. Carriage of fewer insertions was seen in abundant cord blood beta clonotypes, whereas memory repertoires showed none.

The CDR3 extends over 16 amino acids. CDR1 is SGHRS, CDR2 YFSETQ, per germline. V lost 0 bases and J lost 0; bases outside the gene matches: 3. Separately, the same data were catalogued under a study of yellow fever vaccine responses in identical twins. From that second work: Vaccine-induced T cell responses in twins were reportedly observed to appear partly convergent, partly personalized.

This chain joins TRBV5-1 and TRBJ2-3; the match to TRBD2 covers 8 bases. The sequenced sample consisted of CD4+ T cells sorted from blood. The source of this sequence is a woman between 18 and 29 years old in good health. This chain's CDR3 is CASSLALAVSTDTQYF. The CDR3 DNA is TGCGCCAGCAGCTTGGCACTAGCGGTTAGCACAGATACGCAGTATTTT.